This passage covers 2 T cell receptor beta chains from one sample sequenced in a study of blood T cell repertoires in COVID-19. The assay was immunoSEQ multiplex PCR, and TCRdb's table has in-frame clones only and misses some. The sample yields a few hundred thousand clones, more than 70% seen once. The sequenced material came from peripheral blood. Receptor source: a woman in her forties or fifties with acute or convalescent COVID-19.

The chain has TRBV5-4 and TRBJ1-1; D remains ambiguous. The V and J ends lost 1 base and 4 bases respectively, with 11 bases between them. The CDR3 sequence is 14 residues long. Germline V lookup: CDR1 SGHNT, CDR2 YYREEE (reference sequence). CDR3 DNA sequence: TGTGCCAGCAGCTTGACCTGGGCCTCCACTGAAGCTTTCTTT. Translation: CASSLTWASTEAFF.

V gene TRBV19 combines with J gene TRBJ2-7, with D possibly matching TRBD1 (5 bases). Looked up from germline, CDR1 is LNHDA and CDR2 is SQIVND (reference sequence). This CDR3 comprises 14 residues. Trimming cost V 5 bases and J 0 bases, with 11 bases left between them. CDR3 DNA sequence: TGTGCCAGTAGTCCTCAGACAGTCTCCTACGAGCAGTACTTC. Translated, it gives CASSPQTVSYEQYF.